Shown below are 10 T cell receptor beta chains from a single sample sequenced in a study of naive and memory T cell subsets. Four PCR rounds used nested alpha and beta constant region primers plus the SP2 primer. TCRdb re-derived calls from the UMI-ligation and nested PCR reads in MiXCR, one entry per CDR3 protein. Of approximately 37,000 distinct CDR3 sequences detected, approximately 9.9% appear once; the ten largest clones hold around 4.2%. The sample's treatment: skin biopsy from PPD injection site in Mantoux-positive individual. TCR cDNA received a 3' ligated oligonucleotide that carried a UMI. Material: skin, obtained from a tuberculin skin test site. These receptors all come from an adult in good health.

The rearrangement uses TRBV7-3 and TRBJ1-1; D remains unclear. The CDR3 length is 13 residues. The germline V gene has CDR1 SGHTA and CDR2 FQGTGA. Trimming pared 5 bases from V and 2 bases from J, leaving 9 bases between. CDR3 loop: CASSLSYNTEAFF. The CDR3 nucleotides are TGTGCCAGCAGCCTTTCTTACAACACTGAAGCTTTCTTT.

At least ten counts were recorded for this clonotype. CDR3 bases: TGTGCCAGCAGTTTGAACTTAATCGAGGACAAGGGGGATGAGCAGTACTTC. Encoded protein: CASSLNLIEDKGDEQYF. The chain employs TRBV28 and TRBJ2-7; tentative D call: TRBD1 (6 bases). Germline CDR1 and CDR2: MDHEN and SYDVKM. Trimming pared 3 bases from V and 7 bases from J, leaving 25 bases between. The CDR3 spans 17 residues.

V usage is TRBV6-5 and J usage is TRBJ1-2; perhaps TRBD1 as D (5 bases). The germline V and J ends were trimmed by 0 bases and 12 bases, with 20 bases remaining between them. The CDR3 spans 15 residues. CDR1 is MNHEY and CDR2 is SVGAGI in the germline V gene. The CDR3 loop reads CASSYSKVSGRGDTF. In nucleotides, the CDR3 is TGTGCCAGCAGTTACTCGAAAGTGTCAGGGCGAGGCGACACCTTC.

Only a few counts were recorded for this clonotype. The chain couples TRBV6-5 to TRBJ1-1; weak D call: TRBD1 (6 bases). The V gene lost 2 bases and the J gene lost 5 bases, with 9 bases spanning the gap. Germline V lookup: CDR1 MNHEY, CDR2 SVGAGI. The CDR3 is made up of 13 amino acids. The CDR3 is CASSYQGRTEAFF. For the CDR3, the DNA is TGTGCCAGCAGTTACCAGGGGAGGACTGAAGCTTTCTTT.

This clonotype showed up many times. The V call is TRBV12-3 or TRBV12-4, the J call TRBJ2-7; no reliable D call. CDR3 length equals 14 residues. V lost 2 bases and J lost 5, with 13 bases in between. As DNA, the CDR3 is TGTGCCAGCAGTTTAAAGGTCTCGGTCGACGAGCAGTACTTC. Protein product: CASSLKVSVDEQYF.

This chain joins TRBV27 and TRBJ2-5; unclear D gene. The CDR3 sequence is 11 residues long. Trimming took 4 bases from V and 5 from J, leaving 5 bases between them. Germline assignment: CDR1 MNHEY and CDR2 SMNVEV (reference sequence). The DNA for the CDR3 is TGTGCCAGCAGTTCTTTTGAGACCCAGTACTTC. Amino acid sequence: CASSSFETQYF.

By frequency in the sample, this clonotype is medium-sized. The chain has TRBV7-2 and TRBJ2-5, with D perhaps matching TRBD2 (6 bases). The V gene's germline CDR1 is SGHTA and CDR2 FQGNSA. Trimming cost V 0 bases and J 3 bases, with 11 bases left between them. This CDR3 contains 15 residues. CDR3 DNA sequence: TGTGCCAGCAGCTTAGCCGGGACTGGAAAAGAGACCCAGTACTTC. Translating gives CASSLAGTGKETQYF.

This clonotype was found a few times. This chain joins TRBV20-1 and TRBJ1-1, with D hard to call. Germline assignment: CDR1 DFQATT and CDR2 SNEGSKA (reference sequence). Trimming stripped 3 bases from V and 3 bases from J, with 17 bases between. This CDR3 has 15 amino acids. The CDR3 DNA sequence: TGCAGTGCTAGCCTGGTTATTGAGGGATACACTGAAGCTTTCTTT. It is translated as CSASLVIEGYTEAFF.

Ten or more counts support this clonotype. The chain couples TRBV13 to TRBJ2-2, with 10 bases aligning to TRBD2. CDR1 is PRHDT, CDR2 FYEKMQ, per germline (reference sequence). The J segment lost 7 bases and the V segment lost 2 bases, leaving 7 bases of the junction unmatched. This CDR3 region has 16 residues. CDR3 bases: TGTGCCAGCAGCTTATGGGCTAGCGGGAGTATCGGGGAGCTGTTTTTT. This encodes CASSLWASGSIGELFF. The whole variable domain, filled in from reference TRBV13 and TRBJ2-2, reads AAGVIQSPRHLIKEKRETATLKCYPIPRHDTVYWYQQGPGQDPQFLISFYEKMQSDKGSIPDRFSAQQFSDYHSELNMSSLELGDSALYFCASSLWASGSIGELFFGEGSRLTVL.

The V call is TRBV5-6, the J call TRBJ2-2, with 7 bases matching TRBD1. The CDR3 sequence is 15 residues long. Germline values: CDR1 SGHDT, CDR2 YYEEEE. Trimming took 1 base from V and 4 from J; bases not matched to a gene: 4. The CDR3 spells CASSLRGPITGELFF. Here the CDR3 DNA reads TGTGCCAGCAGCTTGAGGGGGCCGATCACCGGGGAGCTGTTTTTT.